What follows is one TCR beta chain and its context. No antigen is known for it. Some clones are missing from TCRdb's copy, which holds only in-frame ones; the method was immunoSEQ multiplex PCR. The table has under 150,000 clones, over 90% seen once; the top ten hold 4.5% to 6%. This record belongs to a study of T cell responses to AZD1222 COVID-19 vaccine. Study background: Second-dose recipients at about 4 or about 12 weeks were treated as one pooled group.

Whole-study findings and limits: The sample set comprised mostly white British donors with more females, and clonal diversity was possibly underestimated. Along spike, vaccine-associated CD4 TCRs were found throughout, with dominance at 160-218 and 743-854.

The sequencing here drew on peripheral blood, taken on day 0 of AZD1222 vaccination. This sequence originates from an adult in good health.

CDR3 region: CASSLRGVRDEQFF. DNA for the CDR3: TGTGCCAGCAGCTTAAGGGGGGTGCGAGATGAGCAGTTCTTC. The chain combines TRBV11-2 with TRBJ2-1, with D perhaps assigned TRBD1 or TRBD2 (6 bases each). The CDR3 is made up of 14 amino acids. Germline V gives CDR1 SGHAT, CDR2 FQNNGV. V lost 2 bases and J 8 bases, leaving 13 bases between the germline ends.